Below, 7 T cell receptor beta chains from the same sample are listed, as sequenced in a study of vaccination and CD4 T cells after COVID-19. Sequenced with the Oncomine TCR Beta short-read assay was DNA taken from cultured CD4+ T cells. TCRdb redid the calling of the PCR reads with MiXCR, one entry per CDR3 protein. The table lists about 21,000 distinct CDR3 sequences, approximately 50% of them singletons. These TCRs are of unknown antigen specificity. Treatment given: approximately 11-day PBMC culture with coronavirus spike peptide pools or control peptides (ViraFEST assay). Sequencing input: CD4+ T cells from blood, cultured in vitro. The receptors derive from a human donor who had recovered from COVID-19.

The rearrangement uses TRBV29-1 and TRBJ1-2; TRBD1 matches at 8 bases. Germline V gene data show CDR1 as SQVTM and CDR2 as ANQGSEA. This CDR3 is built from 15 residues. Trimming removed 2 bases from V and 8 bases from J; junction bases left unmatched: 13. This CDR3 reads CSVETGTGPSMGYTF. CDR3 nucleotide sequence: TGCAGCGTTGAAACCGGGACAGGACCTTCTATGGGCTACACCTTC.

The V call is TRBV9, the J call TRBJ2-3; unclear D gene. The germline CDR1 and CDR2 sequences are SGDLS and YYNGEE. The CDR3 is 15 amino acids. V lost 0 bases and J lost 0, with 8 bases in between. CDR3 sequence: CASSVGGISTDTQYF. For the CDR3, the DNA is TGTGCCAGCAGCGTAGGAGGTATTAGCACAGATACGCAGTATTTT.

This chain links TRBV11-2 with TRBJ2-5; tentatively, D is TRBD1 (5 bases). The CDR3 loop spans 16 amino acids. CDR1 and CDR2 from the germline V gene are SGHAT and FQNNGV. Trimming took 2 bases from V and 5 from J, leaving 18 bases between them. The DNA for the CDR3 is TGTGCCAGCAGCTTAAACAGGCATGCCCTTGGGGAGACCCAGTACTTC. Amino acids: CASSLNRHALGETQYF.

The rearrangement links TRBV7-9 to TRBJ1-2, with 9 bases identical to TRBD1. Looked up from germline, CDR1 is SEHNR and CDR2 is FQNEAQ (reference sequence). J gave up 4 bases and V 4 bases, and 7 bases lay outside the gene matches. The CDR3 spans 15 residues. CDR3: CASSYGQGQGYGYTF. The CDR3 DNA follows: TGTGCCAGCAGCTACGGACAGGGGCAGGGCTATGGCTACACCTTC. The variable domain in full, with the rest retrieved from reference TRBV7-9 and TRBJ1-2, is DTGVSQNPRHKITKRGQNVTFRCDPISEHNRLYWYRQTLGQGPEFLTYFQNEAQLEKSRLLSDRFSAERPKGSFSTLEIQRTEQGDSAMYLCASSYGQGQGYGYTFGSGTRLTVV.

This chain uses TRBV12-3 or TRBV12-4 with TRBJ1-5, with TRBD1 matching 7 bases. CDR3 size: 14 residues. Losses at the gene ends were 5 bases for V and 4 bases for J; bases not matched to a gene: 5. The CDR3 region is CASSRTGRNQPQHF. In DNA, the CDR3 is TGTGCCAGCAGTCGGACAGGACGGAATCAGCCCCAGCATTTT.

In DNA, the CDR3 is TGTGCCATCCATAGTTACGCCGGCACTGAAGCTTTCTTT. Its translation is CAIHSYAGTEAFF. The chain carries TRBV10-3 and TRBJ1-1; D unresolved. The CDR3 consists of 13 residues. V was clipped by 8 bases and J by 4 bases, with 14 bases between them. CDR1 is ENHRY and CDR2 is SYGVKD in the germline V gene.

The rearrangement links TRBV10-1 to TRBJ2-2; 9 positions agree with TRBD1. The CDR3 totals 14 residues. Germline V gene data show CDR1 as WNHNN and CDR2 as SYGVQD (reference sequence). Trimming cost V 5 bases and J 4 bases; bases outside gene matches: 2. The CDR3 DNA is TGCGCCAGCAGTCCGGGACAGGGCACCGGGGAGCTGTTTTTT. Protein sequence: CASSPGQGTGELFF.